A selection of T cell receptor beta chains follows, all from one sample in a study of shared clonotypes between healthy human individuals. Generated by immunoSEQ multiplex PCR, the TCRdb table keeps only in-frame clones and is missing some. The data contain some 2.1 million clones, about 95% of them singletons. What was sequenced was naive CD8+ T cells sorted from blood. The receptors originated from a man aged 18 to 29 in good health. The CDR3 runs from the conserved cysteine through the conserved F or W. Each record gives: clone size, J gene, D gene, CDR3 length, V gene, CDR3 protein, CDR3 DNA. The D gene is left open where the match is weak. The size field is filled for only some rows; it gives once, few, many or a size class.

. | TRBJ2-5 | . | 15 | TRBV7-2 | CASSLILGNQETQYF | TGTGCCAGCAGCTTAATTCTCGGGAATCAAGAGACCCAGTACTTC
. | TRBJ2-3 | . | 16 | TRBV4-1 | CASSSRDTREADTQYF | TGCGCCAGCAGCAGCCGGGACACCCGAGAAGCAGATACGCAGTATTTT
. | TRBJ1-1 | . | 13 | TRBV5-6 | CASRIEGNTEAFF | TGTGCCAGCAGGATTGAGGGGAACACTGAAGCTTTCTTT
. | TRBJ1-5 | TRBD1 | 16 | TRBV27 | CASSLSGTGVNQPQHF | TGTGCCAGCAGTTTATCCGGGACAGGGGTCAATCAGCCCCAGCATTTT
. | TRBJ1-2 | TRBD1 | 14 | TRBV6-5 | CASRPTGGYYGYTF | TGTGCCAGCAGACCTACAGGGGGCTACTATGGCTACACCTTC
. | TRBJ1-3 | . | 16 | TRBV27 | CASSPEGPFFGNTIYF | TGTGCCAGCAGTCCGGAAGGGCCCTTTTTTGGAAACACCATATATTTT
. | TRBJ2-4 | . | 16 | TRBV6-1 | CASSDLTEVAKNIQYF | TGTGCCAGCAGTGACCTAACGGAGGTAGCCAAAAACATTCAGTACTTC
. | TRBJ2-1 | TRBD2 | 19 | TRBV13 | CASSPLGLAGGSSYNEQFF | TGTGCCAGCAGCCCACTGGGACTAGCGGGGGGGAGTTCCTACAATGAGCAGTTCTTC
. | TRBJ2-1 | TRBD2 | 15 | TRBV27 | CASSLGLAEYNEQFF | TGTGCCAGCAGTCTAGGACTAGCGGAATACAATGAGCAGTTCTTC
once | TRBJ2-5 | . | 17 | TRBV7-2 | CASSLEGGPRYQETQYF | TGTGCCAGCAGCTTAGAGGGGGGACCCAGGTACCAAGAGACCCAGTACTTC
. | TRBJ2-1 | TRBD2 | 14 | TRBV9 | CASNLAGGPIEQFF | TGTGCCAGCAACCTAGCGGGGGGGCCCATTGAGCAGTTCTTC
. | TRBJ1-3 | . | 13 | TRBV30 | CAWSVGRGNTIYF | TGTGCCTGGAGCGTAGGGCGCGGAAACACCATATATTTT
. | TRBJ1-1 | . | 12 | TRBV30 | CALSKGGTEAFF | TGTGCCCTATCGAAGGGAGGCACTGAAGCTTTCTTT
. | TRBJ2-5 | . | 13 | TRBV7-8 | CASTSSAQETQYF | TGTGCCAGCACCTCTAGCGCACAAGAGACCCAGTACTTC
. | TRBJ2-7 | . | 14 | TRBV7-6 | CASSYGEHSYEQYF | TGTGCCAGCAGCTATGGGGAGCACTCCTACGAGCAGTACTTC
. | TRBJ1-5 | . | 15 | TRBV2 | CASSSPQGHNQPQHF | TGTGCCAGCAGCTCCCCTCAGGGGCACAATCAGCCCCAGCATTTT
once | TRBJ2-2 | . | 15 | TRBV2 | CASSEIAENTGELFF | TGTGCCAGCAGTGAAATCGCGGAGAACACCGGGGAGCTGTTTTTT
. | TRBJ1-6 | . | 15 | TRBV6-4 | CASSAGGWSNSPLHF | TGTGCCAGCAGTGCCGGGGGGTGGTCTAATTCACCCCTCCACTTT
. | TRBJ2-4 | TRBD2 | 18 | TRBV7-9 | CASSQSGRATIDKNIQYF | TGTGCCAGCAGCCAAAGCGGGAGGGCCACAATCGACAAAAACATTCAGTACTTC
. | TRBJ2-5 | . | 12 | TRBV30 | CAWSGPEETQYF | TGTGCCTGGAGTGGACCGGAAGAGACCCAGTACTTC
once | TRBJ1-3 | . | 13 | TRBV11-2 | CASSEYSGNTIYF | TGTGCCAGCAGCGAGTACTCTGGAAACACCATATATTTT
. | TRBJ2-5 | TRBD1 | 14 | TRBV4-1 | CASSQGQGFQAQYF | TGCGCCAGCAGCCAGGGACAGGGGTTTCAGGCCCAGTACTTC
. | TRBJ1-2 | . | 15 | TRBV27 | CASSFSLDGLYGYTF | TGTGCCAGCAGTTTCTCCCTAGACGGACTCTATGGCTACACCTTC
. | TRBJ2-7 | . | 12 | TRBV5-5 | CASSLWGVEQYF | TGTGCCAGCAGCTTGTGGGGGGTCGAGCAGTACTTC
. | TRBJ1-2 | . | 14 | TRBV5-6 | CASSLSGDNYGYTF | TGTGCCAGCAGCTTGTCAGGGGATAACTATGGCTACACCTTC